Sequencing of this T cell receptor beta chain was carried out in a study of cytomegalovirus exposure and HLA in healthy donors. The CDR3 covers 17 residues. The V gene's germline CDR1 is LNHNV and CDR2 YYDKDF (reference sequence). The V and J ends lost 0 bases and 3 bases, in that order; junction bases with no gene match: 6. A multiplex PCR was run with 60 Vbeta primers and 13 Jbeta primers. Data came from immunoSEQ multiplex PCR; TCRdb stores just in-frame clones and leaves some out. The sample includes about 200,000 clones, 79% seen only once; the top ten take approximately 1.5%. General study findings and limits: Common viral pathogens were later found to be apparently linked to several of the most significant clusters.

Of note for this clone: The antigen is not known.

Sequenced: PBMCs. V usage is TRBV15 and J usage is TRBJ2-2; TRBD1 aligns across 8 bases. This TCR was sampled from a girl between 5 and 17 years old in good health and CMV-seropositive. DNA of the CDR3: TGTGCCACCAGCAGAGAGGGCGGACAGGGATACACCGGGGAGCTGTTTTTT. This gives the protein CATSREGGQGYTGELFF.